This T cell receptor (beta chain) was captured in a study of blood T cell repertoires in COVID-19. At the level of the study: Samples came from the United States, Italy and Spain, spanning acute and convalescent COVID-19.

Data came from immunoSEQ multiplex PCR; TCRdb stores just in-frame clones and leaves some out. In the table there are around 280,000 clones, around 88% of which are singletons. With V trimmed by 1 base and J by 5 bases, 2 bases remained unmatched. This CDR3 spans 15 amino acids. Germline CDR1 is LGHDT and CDR2 is YNNKEL (reference sequence). The chain has TRBV3-1 (or the pseudogene TRBV3-2) and TRBJ2-1; TRBD2 aligns across 10 bases. This TCR was sampled from a middle-aged woman who had recovered from COVID-19. The sample consisted of PBMCs or T cells enriched from blood (not recorded which). The CDR3 nucleotides read TGTGCCAGCAGCCAAGGGACTAGCGGAAACAATGAGCAGTTCTTC. Translation gives CASSQGTSGNNEQFF.